Listed below are T cell receptor beta chains from one sample, sequenced in a study of shared clonotypes between healthy human individuals. Measured with immunoSEQ multiplex PCR; TCRdb has only the in-frame clones, and not every one. The sample consists of about 2 million clones, over 85% of them appearing once. Sequenced material: naive CD8+ T cells sorted from blood. The receptor source for this set is a man aged 18 to 29 in good health. The CDR3 runs from the conserved cysteine through the conserved F or W. The D gene is left open where the match is weak.

CDR3: CASSSLGGQGAYEQYF
DNA: TGTGCCAGCAGCTCCCTGGGGGGACAGGGAGCCTACGAGCAGTACTTC
J: TRBJ2-7
D: TRBD1
V: TRBV7-9

CDR3: CASSYPVSSYEQYF
DNA: TGTGCCAGCAGCTACCCCGTAAGCTCCTACGAGCAGTACTTC
J: TRBJ2-7
D: .
V: TRBV7-2

CDR3: CASSRGQISNTGELFF
DNA: TGCGCCAGCAGCCGCGGACAGATTTCGAACACCGGGGAGCTGTTTTTT
J: TRBJ2-2
D: .
V: TRBV4-1

CDR3: CASSFTLGTGETEAFF
DNA: TGTGCCAGCAGTTTCACACTCGGGACAGGGGAAACTGAAGCTTTCTTT
J: TRBJ1-1
D: TRBD1
V: TRBV27

CDR3: CASSQGATGTNYGYTF
DNA: TGCGCCAGCAGCCAAGGGGCGACAGGAACTAACTATGGCTACACCTTC
J: TRBJ1-2
D: .
V: TRBV4-3

CDR3: CASSAHRGEDTEAFF
DNA: TGTGCCAGCAGCGCGCACAGGGGGGAGGACACTGAAGCTTTCTTT
J: TRBJ1-1
D: .
V: TRBV21-1

CDR3: CASSPGGPEAFF
DNA: TGTGCCAGCAGTCCAGGGGGCCCTGAAGCTTTCTTT
J: TRBJ1-1
D: TRBD1
V: TRBV6-5

CDR3: CAWSATGGPGNTIYF
DNA: TGTGCCTGGAGTGCTACAGGGGGTCCTGGAAACACCATATATTTT
J: TRBJ1-3
D: TRBD1
V: TRBV30

CDR3: CASSLPYREVMTEAFF
DNA: TGTGCCAGCAGCCTACCTTACAGGGAAGTAATGACTGAAGCTTTCTTT
J: TRBJ1-1
D: .
V: TRBV28

CDR3: CASSLASGGDEKLFF
DNA: TGTGCCAGCAGCTTAGCGTCAGGGGGTGATGAAAAACTGTTTTTT
J: TRBJ1-4
D: TRBD1
V: TRBV7-9

CDR3: CASSLPQGHGQETQYF
DNA: TGTGCCAGCAGCTTACCTCAGGGACACGGACAAGAGACCCAGTACTTC
J: TRBJ2-5
D: .
V: TRBV7-9